The 28 T cell receptor beta chains reported below all come from one sample, sequenced in a study of regulatory T cells in long-lasting Graves disease. Indicated time point: newly diagnosed GD, antithyroid drugs for less than 3 months. RNA from PBMCs was the source of the TCR library. Investigators prepared the TCR beta libraries by applying iRepertoire HTBI primers and Arm-PCR of CDR3 regions. TCRdb reprocessed the multiplex PCR reads with MiXCR, giving one entry per CDR3 protein. The data hold about 380,000 distinct CDR3 sequences, with less than 20% observed a single time. Sequenced here: peripheral blood mononuclear cells (PBMCs), sampled at new diagnosis, from a patient treated with antithyroid drugs. The receptors here all came from a female donor with Graves disease.

The V and J genes are TRBV3-1 and TRBJ2-5, with TRBD1 as a possible D gene (6 bases). Germline loops: CDR1 LGHDT, CDR2 YNNKEL (reference sequence). Between the trimmed V and J ends, which lost 1 base and 5 bases, there was a span of 8 bases. The CDR3 consists of 13 residues. The CDR3 loop reads CASSQGQGETQYF. The CDR3 nucleotides are TGTGCCAGCAGCCAAGGCCAGGGGGAGACCCAGTACTTC.

This clonotype was seen more than once but under ten times. V and J are TRBV29-1 and TRBJ1-1; D call uncertain. CDR3 length: 16 amino acids. The germline V gene encodes CDR1 SQVTM and CDR2 ANQGSEA. Trimming stripped 2 bases from V and 1 base from J, with 17 bases between. CDR3 amino acids: CSVEKARGRWNTEAFF. CDR3 coding DNA: TGCAGCGTTGAAAAGGCGCGGGGAAGGTGGAACACTGAAGCTTTCTTT.

This clonotype was picked up many times. The rearrangement uses TRBV28 and TRBJ2-7; 7 bases map to TRBD1. CDR1 and CDR2 (germline): MDHEN, SYDVKM. The CDR3 consists of 18 residues. V was pared by 3 bases and J by 0 bases, with 14 bases of the junction left unmatched. The CDR3 DNA follows: TGTGCCAGCAGTTTCTCCCCGGACAGGTTCCAAAGCTCCTACGAGCAGTACTTC. It specifies CASSFSPDRFQSSYEQYF.

This clonotype was counted at least ten times. The V gene is TRBV12-3 or TRBV12-4, the J gene TRBJ1-4, with 11 bases aligning to TRBD1. The CDR3 is made up of 15 amino acids. V was pared by 6 bases and J by 7 bases, with 7 bases of the junction left unmatched. Here the CDR3 reads CASREGTGGGEKLFF. The CDR3 DNA is TGTGCCAGCAGGGAAGGGACAGGGGGAGGTGAAAAACTGTTTTTT.

This clonotype was seen many times. The chain employs TRBV27 and TRBJ1-2, with D tentatively TRBD1 (6 bases). The CDR3 covers 14 residues. The germline V and J ends were trimmed by 6 bases and 0 bases, with 11 bases remaining between them. Germline CDR1 reads MNHEY; CDR2 reads SMNVEV (reference sequence). The CDR3 region has the DNA TGTGCCAGCAGCCGGACAGATTCTAACTATGGCTACACCTTC. Protein sequence: CASSRTDSNYGYTF.

This clonotype was detected many times. This chain links TRBV6-1 with TRBJ2-4; tentatively, D is TRBD2 (5 bases). This CDR3 comprises 14 residues. The V gene's germline CDR1 is MNHNS and CDR2 SASEGT. V was shortened by 6 bases and J by 6 bases, with 15 bases between the two germline ends. The CDR3 sequence: CASSEGRPPNIQYF. In DNA form, the CDR3 reads TGTGCCAGCAGCGAGGGCAGGCCACCAAACATTCAGTACTTC.

Worth noting for this clonotype: This may be a read error: a much more frequent sequence differs by one nucleotide. The rearrangement uses TRBV7-6 and TRBJ1-4; 9 bases line up with TRBD1. The V gene end was trimmed by 6 bases and the J gene end by 3 bases; junction bases not matched to a gene: 2. Germline V gene sequence: CDR1 SGHVS, CDR2 FNYEAQ. The CDR3 contains 14 residues. The CDR3 coding sequence is TGTGCCAGCAGGCGACAGGGGGCTAATGAAAAACTGTTTTTT. This encodes CASRRQGANEKLFF.

Details on this clonotype: Being one base from a much bigger clone, this may be a read error. V gene TRBV6-1 combines with J gene TRBJ2-1; 8 bases line up with TRBD1. Per the germline V gene, CDR1 is MNHNS and CDR2 is SASEGT. V trimming: 6 bases; J trimming: 10 bases; junction bases outside the gene matches: 5. The CDR3 loop spans 12 amino acids. The chain's CDR3 is CASRDRVYEQFF. The CDR3 region has the DNA TGTGCCAGCAGGGACAGGGTATACGAGCAGTTCTTC.

This clonotype was seen repeatedly, ten times or more. The V and J genes are TRBV12-3 or TRBV12-4 and TRBJ2-5; D call uncertain. This CDR3 comprises 13 residues. The V end was cut by 2 bases, the J end by 2 bases, with 6 bases between. The CDR3 loop is CASSLSPQETQYF. In DNA, the CDR3 is TGTGCCAGCAGTTTAAGCCCTCAAGAGACCCAGTACTTC.

This clonotype was found many times. The V call is TRBV2, the J call TRBJ1-5, with TRBD1 matching over 9 bases. The CDR3 loop spans 14 amino acids. The V and J ends lost 9 bases and 6 bases, in that order; junction bases with no gene match: 9. Per germline, CDR1 SNHLY and CDR2 FYNNEI. The DNA for the CDR3 is TGTGCCAGTAAGCCGGGACAGGGAAGTCAGCCCCAGCATTTT. This gives the protein CASKPGQGSQPQHF. Combining the CDR3 with reference TRBV2 and TRBJ1-5 gives the whole variable domain EPEVTQTPSHQVTQMGQEVILRCVPISNHLYFYWYRQILGQKVEFLVSFYNNEISEKSEIFDDQFSVERPDGSNFTLKIRSTKLEDSAMYFCASKPGQGSQPQHFGDGTRLSIL.

This clonotype has more than one count but fewer than ten. V usage is TRBV6-5 and J usage is TRBJ2-5, with D perhaps TRBD1 (5 bases). There are 16 residues in the CDR3. CDR1 and CDR2 from the germline V gene are MNHEY and SVGAGI. V gave up 0 bases and J gave up 4 bases, with 15 bases separating them. Here the CDR3 reads CASSYSKVPRAETQYF. CDR3 sequence (DNA): TGTGCCAGCAGTTACTCGAAGGTCCCCAGGGCAGAGACCCAGTACTTC.

This clonotype was seen a few times. A single base separates this from a much larger clone, so it may be a read error. V gene TRBV12-3 or TRBV12-4 combines with J gene TRBJ2-3; D is undetermined. This CDR3 spans 12 amino acids. The CDR3 sequence is CAGSLPWDTQYF. The CDR3 DNA reads as TGTGCCGGCAGTTTGCCCTGGGATACGCAGTATTTT.

At least ten counts were recorded for this clonotype. The chain combines TRBV27 with TRBJ2-7; 8 bases map to TRBD1. This CDR3 contains 11 residues. V lost 4 bases, J lost 12 bases, and 5 bases stayed unmatched. Germline lookup yields CDR1 MNHEY and CDR2 SMNVEV (reference sequence). CDR3 sequence reads: CASSYTGGRYF. CDR3 in DNA: TGTGCCAGCAGTTATACAGGGGGTAGGTACTTC.

This clonotype occurred many times. CDR3 in amino acids: CASSEAGGTGELFF. In nucleotides, the CDR3 is TGTGCCAGCAGTGAAGCGGGGGGCACCGGGGAGCTGTTTTTT. This chain joins TRBV6-4 and TRBJ2-2, with 9 bases aligning to TRBD2. V gave up 3 bases and J gave up 4 bases; unmatched junction bases: 0. Germline V lookup: CDR1 MRHNA, CDR2 SNTAGT. The CDR3 contains 14 residues.

This clonotype was recorded many times. The V gene is TRBV2, the J gene TRBJ1-2, with D hard to call. CDR3 size: 11 residues. Per germline, CDR1 SNHLY and CDR2 FYNNEI. The V gene lost 11 bases and the J gene lost 2 bases, with 9 bases spanning the gap. Here the CDR3 DNA reads TGTGCCGGAGGCCGAAACTATGGCTACACCTTC. It yields the protein CAGGRNYGYTF.

V is TRBV25-1 and J is TRBJ2-7; D gene uncertain. The CDR3 is made up of 13 amino acids. CDR1 and CDR2 from the germline V gene are MGHDK and SYGVNS. This chain's CDR3 is CATATTINYEQYF. CDR3 coding DNA: TGTGCTACCGCAACGACAATCAACTACGAGCAGTACTTC.

In this sample, this clonotype turned up many times. V gene TRBV11-2 combines with J gene TRBJ2-7, with a weak D call TRBD1 (6 bases). V shed 0 bases and J shed 0 bases, with 15 bases lying between them. Per the germline V gene, CDR1 is SGHAT and CDR2 is FQNNGV. The CDR3 has 17 residues. CDR3 sequence reads: CASSLEGSGQFSYEQYF. CDR3 DNA sequence: TGTGCCAGCAGCTTAGAGGGTTCCGGACAGTTCTCCTACGAGCAGTACTTC. Full variable domain (rest looked up from reference TRBV11-2 and TRBJ2-7): EAGVAQSPRYKIIEKRQSVAFWCNPISGHATLYWYQQILGQGPKLLIQFQNNGVVDDSQLPKDRFSAERLKGVDSTLKIQPAKLEDSAVYLCASSLEGSGQFSYEQYFGPGTRLTVT.

This clonotype was counted ten times or more. The gene calls are TRBV12-3 or TRBV12-4 and TRBJ2-1; TRBD2 matches 7 bases. The CDR3 has 14 residues. Trimming cost V 8 bases and J 8 bases; bases outside gene matches: 12. The CDR3 loop reads CASARLAEGDEQFF. Written as DNA, the CDR3 is TGTGCCAGCGCCCGGCTAGCGGAGGGTGATGAGCAGTTCTTC.

The rearrangement uses TRBV4-3 and TRBJ2-1; a possible D gene is TRBD2 (6 bases). V was clipped by 0 bases and J by 2 bases, with 8 bases between them. The CDR3 has 15 residues. Germline CDR1 is LGHNA and CDR2 is YSLEER. This CDR3 is CASSQDPGAYNEQFF. CDR3 bases: TGCGCCAGCAGCCAAGACCCGGGAGCCTACAATGAGCAGTTCTTC.

This clonotype was found many times. The V gene is TRBV28, the J gene TRBJ2-7; D is unclear. Germline CDR1 MDHEN, CDR2 SYDVKM. The CDR3 runs 14 residues. Trimming removed 5 bases at V and 3 bases at J, with 14 bases between. The CDR3 DNA reads TGTGCCAGCAGTGCCCACCAGTGGCTCTACGAGCAGTACTTC. This translates into CASSAHQWLYEQYF.

The rearrangement links TRBV7-3 to TRBJ2-2; 10 bases match TRBD2. V gave up 5 bases and J gave up 0 bases; unmatched junction bases: 6. The length of the CDR3 is 17 residues. Per germline, CDR1 SGHTA and CDR2 FQGTGA. DNA of the CDR3: TGTGCCAGCAGCAAGATAGCGGGAGGTCCGAACACCGGGGAGCTGTTTTTT. Translation gives CASSKIAGGPNTGELFF.

This clonotype occurred a few times. J is TRBJ1-3 and V is TRBV29-1, with D tentatively TRBD1 (5 bases). With 2 bases removed from V and 9 bases from J, the gap between germline ends came to 11 bases. Germline CDR1 and CDR2: SQVTM and ANQGSEA. This CDR3 region has 12 residues. This chain's CDR3 is CSVELAGTTIYF. As DNA, the CDR3 is TGCAGCGTTGAACTCGCCGGGACCACCATATATTTT.

This clonotype was observed at least ten times. The V call is TRBV6-1, the J call TRBJ2-5, with TRBD1 matching 12 bases. The CDR3 is made up of 17 amino acids. V was clipped by 4 bases and J by 5 bases; unmatched bases: 11. The germline V gene has CDR1 MNHNS and CDR2 SASEGT. The CDR3 sequence is CASSGGTGGAVQETQYF. The CDR3 region has the DNA TGTGCCAGCAGTGGGGGGACAGGGGGCGCGGTACAGGAGACCCAGTACTTC.

This clonotype came up many times. CDR3 protein: CASSLFLGPTNTEAFF. CDR3 coding DNA: TGTGCCAGCAGCCTTTTTCTGGGGCCGACAAACACTGAAGCTTTCTTT. This chain joins TRBV2 and TRBJ1-1; possible D gene TRBD1, 5 bases. Trimming took off 6 bases at V and 2 bases at J, with 19 bases between the two ends. The CDR3 has 16 residues. Germline values: CDR1 SNHLY, CDR2 FYNNEI.

The chain employs TRBV20-1 and TRBJ2-7; 14 positions agree with TRBD2. The J segment lost 2 bases and the V segment lost 1 base, leaving 4 bases of the junction unmatched. The CDR3 contains 16 residues. Germline values: CDR1 DFQATT, CDR2 SNEGSKA (reference sequence). In nucleotides, the CDR3 is TGCAGTGCTAGAGTAGGGACTAGCGGGGGAGCCTACGAGCAGTACTTC. The encoded protein is CSARVGTSGGAYEQYF.

This clonotype was detected many times. The rearrangement joins TRBV6-1 to TRBJ2-3, with TRBD2 matching over 7 bases. Germline-derived CDR1 and CDR2 are MNHNS and SASEGT. This CDR3 contains 15 residues. The V segment lost 5 bases and the J segment 2 bases; nucleotides outside the gene matches: 7. The CDR3 loop reads CASSRTSDNTDTQYF. The CDR3 bases are TGTGCCAGCAGTCGAACTAGCGACAACACAGATACGCAGTATTTT.

This clonotype was recorded at least ten times. The chain has TRBV15 and TRBJ1-1, with a tentative D call TRBD1 (6 bases). Germline lookup yields CDR1 LNHNV and CDR2 YYDKDF (reference sequence). V gave up 0 bases and J gave up 4 bases, with 15 bases separating them. The CDR3 covers 16 residues. For the CDR3, the DNA is TGTGCCACCAGCAGAGAAGGGGGGGCACTGGGCACTGAAGCTTTCTTT. It codes for CATSREGGALGTEAFF.

The sample holds many counts of this clonotype. The V gene is TRBV7-2, the J gene TRBJ2-5, with TRBD1 matching 7 bases. After removal of 6 bases from V and 3 bases from J, the junction contained 4 bases not matched to a gene. Germline V gene sequence: CDR1 SGHTA, CDR2 FQGNSA. CDR3 length equals 13 residues. CDR3 loop: CASRFQGEETQYF. CDR3 coding DNA: TGTGCCAGCAGGTTTCAGGGGGAAGAGACCCAGTACTTC.